This T cell receptor beta chain was observed in a study of CD8 T cells in ankylosing spondylitis. Broader study findings: Roughly 8 highly homologous variants made up a TCR beta motif, and this motif appeared characteristic of ankylosing spondylitis blood.

In this sample, this clonotype turned up many times. Its antigen remains unknown. CDR1 and CDR2 (germline): LNHNV, YYDKDF (reference sequence). V lost 3 bases and J lost 2, with 16 bases in between. This CDR3 has 16 residues. Construction of TCR beta libraries was performed using quantitative 5'-RACE with molecular barcodes. TCRdb passed the 5' RACE reads through MiXCR, listing each CDR3 protein once. This sample has about 130,000 distinct CDR3 sequences, with around 13% found just once. The receptor was isolated from a female donor with ankylosing spondylitis or in good health (not recorded which). This rearrangement joins TRBV15 to TRBJ1-1; D is perhaps TRBD1 (6 bases). The sample consisted of blood, either unsorted or a sorted T cell fraction (not recorded which). Here the CDR3 DNA reads TGTGCCACCAGCAGGCTAATACAGGGCGTAAACACTGAAGCTTTCTTT. Protein product: CATSRLIQGVNTEAFF.